This entry lists 24 T cell receptor beta chains sequenced from one sample in a study of glioma-infiltrating T cells. The iRepertoire nested amplicon-rescue multiplex PCR amplified TCR alpha and beta CDR3s from RNA. TCRdb fed the multiplex PCR reads into MiXCR, producing one record per CDR3 protein. This sample has around 4,100 distinct CDR3 sequences, with about 90% found just once. The sequenced sample was glioma tissue, nonneoplastic brain tissue, or PBMCs (not recorded which). These receptors originate from a human donor with low-grade glioma or glioblastoma, undergoing nonglioma brain surgery, or in good health (not recorded which).

Note on this clonotype: As an off-target read in a library built for alpha chains, this beta chain has a frequency of little significance. The rearrangement links TRBV6-1 to TRBJ1-1, with D perhaps TRBD1 (5 bases). From germline, CDR1 is MNHNS and CDR2 SASEGT. V lost 7 bases and J lost 1, with 13 bases in between. The CDR3 totals 14 residues. CDR3 residues: CASIDSFGNTEAFF. As DNA, the CDR3 is TGTGCCAGCATCGACAGTTTCGGGAACACTGAAGCTTTCTTT.

Comment on this clonotype: Since the library was made to target alpha chains, this beta chain is a stray read and its abundance is not meaningful. V is TRBV6-2 or TRBV6-3 and J is TRBJ2-3; D is undetermined. CDR1 and CDR2 from the germline V gene are MNHEY and SVGEGT. The length of the CDR3 is 14 residues. Trimming took 5 bases from V and 2 from J, leaving 11 bases between them. The CDR3 DNA reads TGTGCCAGCAGTCCCTTTTGGAACACAGATACGCAGTATTTT. Residues: CASSPFWNTDTQYF.

As for this clonotype: This beta chain lies outside the target of a library built for alpha chains; its clone size means little. The chain carries TRBV10-3 and TRBJ1-1, with D possibly being TRBD1 (6 bases). The CDR3 length is 13 residues. Germline CDR1 reads ENHRY; CDR2 reads SYGVKD. The V end was cut by 10 bases, the J end by 5 bases, with 17 bases between. The DNA of the CDR3 is TGTGCCACCATGGACAGAACGATGACTGAAGCTTTCTTT. This encodes CATMDRTMTEAFF.

To note about this clonotype: This beta chain represents an off-target read in a library built for alpha chains; its size is of limited meaning. The chain carries TRBV28 and TRBJ2-1; TRBD1 might be the D (6 bases). The CDR3 consists of 12 residues. Germline CDR1 and CDR2: MDHEN and SYDVKM. The V gene lost 11 bases and the J gene lost 9 bases, with 17 bases spanning the gap. The CDR3 sequence is CAGRTQGSEQFF. Here the CDR3 DNA reads TGTGCCGGGCGGACACAGGGAAGTGAGCAGTTCTTC.

Of note for this clonotype: A library prepared for alpha chains yielded this beta chain as an off-target read; its size is of little meaning. The chain links TRBV7-2 to TRBJ2-1; D is uncertain. The ends were cut back, 5 bases at V and 7 bases at J, with 15 bases in the middle. The V gene's germline CDR1 is SGHTA and CDR2 FQGNSA. The CDR3 contains 14 residues. The CDR3 region has the DNA TGTGCCAGCAGCCCTCTGGTGGTTGTGAATGAGCAGTTCTTC. It yields the protein CASSPLVVVNEQFF.

In its sample, this clonotype was seen once. With the library built for alpha chains, this beta chain is off target and its frequency is not meaningful. V usage is TRBV11-2 and J usage is TRBJ2-3; TRBD2 agrees at 14 bases. V gave up 5 bases and J gave up 7 bases; unmatched junction bases: 5. Per the germline V gene, CDR1 is SGHAT and CDR2 is FQNNGV. This CDR3 has 15 amino acids. The CDR3 sequence is CASSGTSGRWNTQYF. CDR3 DNA sequence: TGTGCCAGCAGCGGGACTAGCGGGAGATGGAATACGCAGTATTTT.

Remarks on this clonotype: This beta chain is an unintended read in a library built for alpha chains; its size means little. The rearrangement uses TRBV6-1 and TRBJ1-2; D is uncertain. V was pared by 5 bases and J by 1 base, with 14 bases between. This CDR3 is 15 amino acids long. Germline V lookup: CDR1 MNHNS, CDR2 SASEGT. CDR3 loop: CASSPTGSFNYGYTF. In DNA, the CDR3 is TGTGCCAGCAGTCCCACTGGATCCTTTAACTATGGCTACACCTTC.

A remark on this clonotype: Because the library targeted alpha chains, this beta chain is an off-target read whose size means little. The chain joins TRBV24-1 to TRBJ2-7; D unclear. This CDR3 has 12 residues. Germline V CDR1 and CDR2: KGHDR, SFDVKD. V was cut by 4 bases and J by 6 bases, with 9 bases left in between. CDR3 sequence (DNA): TGTGCCACCAGTGACGGTGTGGGCGAGCAGTACTTC. Translating gives CATSDGVGEQYF.

This clonotype was detected once. This beta chain is an unintended read in a library built for alpha chains; its size means little. The genes are TRBV18 and TRBJ2-5, with TRBD2 matching over 10 bases. V lost 3 bases to trimming and J lost 3 bases; unmatched junction nucleotides: 1. The CDR3 has 14 amino acids. Germline CDR1 reads KGHSH; CDR2 reads LQKENI. The CDR3 here is CASSPTSGEETQYF. Written as DNA, the CDR3 is TGTGCCAGCTCACCCACTAGCGGGGAAGAGACCCAGTACTTC.

As for this clonotype: As an off-target read in a library built for alpha chains, this beta chain has a frequency of little significance. This sequence joins TRBV20-1 and TRBJ1-2; D is unresolved. This CDR3 is built from 12 residues. Germline V gives CDR1 DFQATT, CDR2 SNEGSKA (reference sequence). V dropped 0 bases and J dropped 8 bases, with 10 bases sitting between them. The chain's CDR3 is CSAREWRAGYTF. CDR3 sequence (DNA): TGCAGTGCTAGAGAGTGGAGGGCAGGCTACACCTTC.

In regard to this clonotype: For a library built for alpha chains, this beta chain is a stray read; little rests on its size. J is TRBJ2-5 and V is TRBV19; D unresolved. There are 15 residues in the CDR3. V shed 6 bases and J shed 5 bases, with 19 bases lying between them. Germline V CDR1 and CDR2: LNHDA, SQIVND (reference sequence). The CDR3 loop is CASSPIGHIGETQYF. CDR3 bases: TGTGCCAGTAGCCCCATTGGGCACATCGGGGAGACCCAGTACTTC. The full variable domain, its missing parts supplied by reference TRBV19 and TRBJ2-5, is DGGITQSPKYLFRKEGQNVTLSCEQNLNHDAMYWYRQDPGQGLRLIYYSQIVNDFQKGDIAEGYSVSREKKESFPLTVTSAQKNPTAFYLCASSPIGHIGETQYFGPGTRLLVL.

In the case of this clonotype: This beta chain represents an off-target read in a library built for alpha chains; its size is of limited meaning. This chain uses TRBV20-1 with TRBJ2-1; 11 bases map to TRBD2. The CDR3 spans 15 residues. The trim removed 0 bases at V and 7 bases at J, leaving 5 bases unmatched. Germline V lookup: CDR1 DFQATT, CDR2 SNEGSKA (reference sequence). Here the CDR3 DNA reads TGCAGTGCTAGAGATCGGAGACTAGCGGGGAATGAGCAGTTCTTC. It specifies CSARDRRLAGNEQFF.

On this clonotype itself: This beta chain is an off-target read within a library intended for alpha chains, so its frequency means little. The chain links TRBV6-6 to TRBJ2-2; 8 bases align to TRBD1. Germline CDR1 reads MNHNY; CDR2 reads SVGAGI (reference sequence). V was clipped by 3 bases and J by 3 bases; unmatched bases: 6. This CDR3 is 16 amino acids long. CDR3 sequence: CASSYRQGADTGELFF. CDR3 in DNA: TGTGCCAGCAGTTATCGGCAGGGGGCGGACACCGGGGAGCTGTTTTTT.

To note about this clonotype: Found in a library prepared for alpha chains, this beta chain is an off-target read, and its abundance has little meaning. The chain's CDR3 is CASSLLLNTEAFF. The CDR3 DNA reads as TGTGCCAGCAGTTTATTATTGAACACTGAAGCTTTCTTT. This chain uses TRBV27 with TRBJ1-1, with D unresolved. V dropped 1 base and J dropped 0 bases, with 3 bases sitting between them. CDR3 length equals 13 residues. In germline, CDR1 is MNHEY, CDR2 SMNVEV (reference sequence).

Note on this clonotype: Because the library targeted alpha chains, this beta chain is an off-target read whose size means little. The V and J genes are TRBV27 and TRBJ1-5, with a possible D match to TRBD1 (6 bases). Trimming took 10 bases from V and 5 from J, leaving 18 bases between them. The CDR3 is 14 residues long. The germline gives CDR1 MNHEY, CDR2 SMNVEV (reference sequence). CDR3 amino acids: CATALGGPHQPQHF. Written as DNA, the CDR3 is TGTGCCACCGCGCTCGGGGGGCCGCATCAGCCCCAGCATTTT.

Note on this clonotype: The library was prepared for alpha chains; this beta chain is a stray read, so its frequency means little. The rearrangement links TRBV12-3 or TRBV12-4 to TRBJ2-3; possible D gene TRBD1, 5 bases. Trimming took off 8 bases at V and 6 bases at J, with 9 bases between the two ends. CDR3 size: 11 residues. CDR3 protein: CASSGADTQYF. For the CDR3, the DNA is TGTGCCAGCTCTGGGGCGGATACGCAGTATTTT.

In regard to this clonotype: This beta chain appears as a stray read in a library generated for alpha chains; its size is not informative. V is TRBV20-1 and J is TRBJ2-3, with 7 positions matching TRBD2. The tail of the sequence fits TRBJ2-1 better, so the J call may be wrong. The CDR3 consists of 14 residues. CDR1 and CDR2 (germline): DFQATT, SNEGSKA (reference sequence). The DNA for the CDR3 is TGCAGTGCTAGAGATCCTGCGGGAGTCGGTGAGCAGTTCTTC. This sequence encodes CSARDPAGVGEQFF.

Note on this clonotype: The size of this beta chain means little, since it is a stray read in a library made for alpha chains. The chain recombines TRBV19 with TRBJ1-1; D call uncertain. CDR1 is LNHDA and CDR2 is SQIVND in the germline V gene (reference sequence). The CDR3 runs 16 residues. V was clipped by 5 bases and J by 1 base, with 17 bases between them. This chain's CDR3 is CASSPAPVKRNTEAFF. CDR3 coding DNA: TGTGCCAGTAGTCCCGCCCCGGTCAAAAGGAACACTGAAGCTTTCTTT. Drawing the rest from reference TRBV19 and TRBJ1-1, the complete variable domain is DGGITQSPKYLFRKEGQNVTLSCEQNLNHDAMYWYRQDPGQGLRLIYYSQIVNDFQKGDIAEGYSVSREKKESFPLTVTSAQKNPTAFYLCASSPAPVKRNTEAFFGQGTRLTVV.

As regards this clonotype: One end of the junction varies from germline; a read error may be responsible. Being off target in a library aimed at alpha chains, this beta chain has a size of little meaning. V and J are TRBV20-1 and TRBJ2-5; 9 bases match TRBD1. Germline V gives CDR1 DFQATT, CDR2 SNEGSKA (reference sequence). The CDR3 is 17 residues long. The CDR3 DNA reads TGCAGTGCTCTTCCCCTTCCAACAGGGGGCTACCAAAAGACCCAGTACTTC. Its translation: CSALPLPTGGYQKTQYF.

This clonotype has just a few counts. Within a library made for alpha chains, this beta chain is off target, and its count is uninformative. The chain is built from TRBV27 and TRBJ2-1, with TRBD2 matching over 12 bases. The CDR3 loop spans 16 amino acids. Per the germline V gene, CDR1 is MNHEY and CDR2 is SMNVEV (reference sequence). The V segment lost 5 bases and the J segment 7 bases; nucleotides outside the gene matches: 9. The CDR3: CASSGIGLAGRNEQFF. CDR3 nucleotides: TGTGCCAGCAGTGGAATCGGACTAGCGGGACGGAATGAGCAGTTCTTC.

Details on this clonotype: This beta chain turned up in a library designed for alpha chains; as an off-target read, its abundance says little. The J gene is TRBJ2-3, the V gene TRBV6-1; 8 bases are a match to TRBD2. Germline V gene data show CDR1 as MNHNS and CDR2 as SASEGT. Trimming at V came to 6 bases and at J to 4 bases, leaving 12 bases not matched to a gene. CDR3 size: 16 residues. The CDR3, as DNA: TGTGCCAGCAGATACTTTAGCGGGAATGAGGCAGATACGCAGTATTTT. It codes for CASRYFSGNEADTQYF.

A note on this clonotype: This beta chain came through as a stray read in a library set up for alpha chains, and its size says little. V and J are TRBV6-2 or TRBV6-3 and TRBJ2-3, with no clear D. The germline CDR1 and CDR2 sequences are MNHEY and SVGEGT. This CDR3 contains 15 residues. Trimming removed 2 bases from V and 3 bases from J, with 12 bases in between. CDR3 bases: TGTGCCAGCAGTTACGCCCCCGACACAACAGATACGCAGTATTTT. Translated, it gives CASSYAPDTTDTQYF.

This clonotype was observed a single time. A library prepared for alpha chains yielded this beta chain as an off-target read; its size is of little meaning. This chain joins TRBV29-1 and TRBJ1-2; D gene ambiguous. Germline V gene sequence: CDR1 SQVTM, CDR2 ANQGSEA. CDR3 length: 11 residues. Trimming removed 7 bases from V and 6 bases from J, with 12 bases in between. CDR3 nucleotide sequence: TGCAGCGCCGTTTTGGCGGATGGCTACACCTTC. Translating it yields CSAVLADGYTF.

In the case of this clonotype: This beta chain is off target for a library built for alpha chains, so its abundance means little. The chain joins TRBV6-9 to TRBJ2-1; D is ambiguous. The CDR3 is 14 residues long. Germline V gene data show CDR1 as MNHGY and CDR2 as SVAAGI. V lost 3 bases to trimming and J lost 8 bases, with 14 bases between them. The CDR3 loop is CASSYRASKDEQFF. DNA of the CDR3: TGTGCCAGCAGTTACAGAGCCTCTAAGGATGAGCAGTTCTTC.